This TCR beta chain was recovered during a study of blood T cell repertoires in COVID-19. Study information: PBMCs, B-cell-depleted T cells, or T cells provided the cDNA or gDNA that made up the material.

Profiled with immunoSEQ multiplex PCR; TCRdb holds only in-frame clones, not every one. The sample holds 200,000 to 300,000 clones, approximately 80% seen once. This clone has a single count. The V end was cut by 2 bases, the J end by 1 base, with 17 bases between. Germline-derived CDR1 and CDR2 are MNHEY and SVGEGT. The CDR3 has 17 residues. The gene calls are TRBV6-2 or TRBV6-3 and TRBJ1-1; a weak D match, TRBD1 (6 bases). The specimen sequenced was peripheral blood. The TCR was taken from a man aged 35-49 years who had recovered from COVID-19. The CDR3 nucleotides read TGTGCCAGCAGTTACCCCCGACAGGCCCCAAGGAACACTGAAGCTTTCTTT. Translation gives CASSYPRQAPRNTEAFF.